This T cell receptor (beta chain) was observed in a study of cytomegalovirus exposure and HLA in healthy donors. Regarding the study as a whole: The CMV antigen specificity of a few CMV-associated chains was confirmed through in vitro analysis. Per a prior analysis, the majority of TCR beta V segments were productive roughly 87% or roughly 30% of the time.

The PCR was carried out with 60 Vbeta primers and 13 Jbeta primers. The assay was immunoSEQ multiplex PCR, and TCRdb's table has in-frame clones only and misses some. The repertoire table contains over 120,000 clones. The donors gave bone marrow, and they were healthy. With regard to this clone: The target antigen is unknown. This sample includes further DNA sequences coding for the same CDR3.

Germline lookup yields CDR1 GTSNPN and CDR2 SVGIG (reference sequence). Trimming took 1 base from V and 4 from J; bases not matched to a gene: 0. The CDR3 has 12 residues. The chain carries TRBV30 and TRBJ1-2; 7 bases align to TRBD1. The sequence was obtained from a male donor in good health and CMV-seronegative. Sequencing was carried out using PBMCs. The CDR3 DNA follows: TGTGCCTGGAGTGCAGGGGGCTATGGCTACACCTTC. It is translated as CAWSAGGYGYTF.